This T cell receptor beta chain was observed in a study of regulatory T cells in long-lasting Graves disease. Sequencing libraries for TCR beta were prepared with iRepertoire HTBI primers and Arm-PCR of CDR3 regions. TCRdb passed the multiplex PCR reads through MiXCR, listing each CDR3 protein once. The profile shows about 500,000 distinct CDR3 sequences, approximately 12% of them singletons. The V and J ends lost 0 bases and 3 bases, in that order; junction bases with no gene match: 3. Per germline, CDR1 GTSNPN and CDR2 SVGIG (reference sequence). The CDR3 spans 14 residues. As for time point: newly diagnosed GD, antithyroid drugs for less than 3 months. RNA from PBMCs was the source of the TCR library. The same sample was also used in a study of T cells in Graves' hyperthyroidism and ophthalmopathy.

The chain uses TRBV30 and TRBJ2-7, with 9 nucleotides matching TRBD2. The clonotype was recovered from a woman under 40 with Graves disease. The material was peripheral blood mononuclear cells (PBMCs), obtained at new diagnosis, from a patient treated with antithyroid drugs. The CDR3 protein is CAWSVASGNYEQYF. The DNA for the CDR3 is TGTGCCTGGAGTGTAGCTAGCGGGAACTACGAGCAGTACTTC.